This TCR beta chain is drawn from a study of neurological immune-mediated disorders. CDR1 is DFQATT, CDR2 SNEGSKA, per germline (reference sequence). CDR3 length: 12 amino acids. The V end was cut by 0 bases, the J end by 8 bases, with 10 bases between. This clonotype was seen ten or more times. From 15-18 subjects, every sequencing run obtained over 180 million TCR-beta sequences. TCRdb fed the 5' RACE reads into MiXCR, producing one record per CDR3 protein. Among fewer than 45,000 distinct CDR3 sequences listed, 6% to 8.5% were seen once. This TCR derives from a woman between 35 and 50 years old in good health. The sequencing sample was made of PBMCs. This chain uses TRBV20-1 with TRBJ1-2; D uncertain. The CDR3 sequence: CSARDEGKGYTF. The CDR3 nucleotides read TGCAGTGCTAGAGACGAGGGAAAGGGCTACACCTTC.